This TCR beta chain was retrieved from a study of OX40 agonist ivuxolimab in advanced cancers. Study-level background: The patients' treatment was ivuxolimab, an agonistic anti-OX40 (CD134) antibody. Each patient was given ivuxolimab into a vein every 2 weeks, at 0.01 to 10 mg/kg. At about 82% male, the cohort had a mean age of 60 years, ranging from roughly 20 to 85. Treatment received earlier with anti-PD-1, anti-PD-L1 or anti-CTLA-4 agents was allowed, and approximately 40% had some.

V was pared by 1 base and J by 5 bases, with 12 bases between. The CDR3 length is 15 residues. Germline V gives CDR1 LNHNV, CDR2 YYDKDF (reference sequence). The assay was immunoSEQ multiplex PCR, and TCRdb's table has in-frame clones only and misses some. The repertoire has 75,000 to 100,000 clones, 90% to 95% of them found once; the top ten carry around 0.3%. The source was CD4+ or CD8+ T cells sorted from blood, collected in a trial of the OX40 agonist ivuxolimab. This TCR came from an adult with an advanced solid tumor such as melanoma, head and neck, liver or kidney cancer. The V call is TRBV15, the J call TRBJ2-4; tentatively, D is TRBD1 (5 bases). The CDR3 is CATSRAGHTQNIQYF. The CDR3 DNA reads as TGTGCCACCAGCAGAGCCGGACACACCCAAAACATTCAGTACTTC.